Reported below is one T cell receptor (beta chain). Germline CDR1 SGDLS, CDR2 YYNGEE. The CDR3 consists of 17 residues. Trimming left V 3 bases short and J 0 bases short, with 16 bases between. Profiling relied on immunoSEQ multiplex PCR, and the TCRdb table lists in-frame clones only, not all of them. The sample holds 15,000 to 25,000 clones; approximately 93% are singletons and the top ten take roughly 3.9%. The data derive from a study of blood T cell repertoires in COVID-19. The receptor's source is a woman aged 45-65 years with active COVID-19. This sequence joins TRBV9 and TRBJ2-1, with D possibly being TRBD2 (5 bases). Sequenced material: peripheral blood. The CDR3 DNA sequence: TGTGCCAGCAGCGCCCTCGGCGGGCGGAGCTCCTACAATGAGCAGTTCTTC. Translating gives CASSALGGRSSYNEQFF.